Here is one T cell receptor (beta chain) with its context. Original analysis: Amplified reference gene primers provided the basis for estimating nucleated cell counts. The repertoire was sequenced with immunoSEQ multiplex PCR; TCRdb's copy has only in-frame clones and lacks some. V and J calls plus clone size are reproduced from that table; the DNA served to infer D and trimming. The sample lists roughly 120,000 clones, approximately 90% occurring once. The sample is drawn from a study of blood T cell repertoires in COVID-19. Study at large: From the United States, Italy and Spain came samples of acute and convalescent COVID-19. PBMCs, B-cell-depleted T cells, or T cells were the source of the cDNA or gDNA that made up the material.

Germline CDR1 SEHNR, CDR2 FQNEAQ (reference sequence). After removal of 6 bases from V and 3 bases from J, the junction contained 4 bases not matched to a gene. The CDR3 is 14 residues long. The receptor was derived from a woman aged 50 to 60 with acute or convalescent COVID-19. This chain uses TRBV7-9 with TRBJ1-4, with 7 bases lining up with TRBD1. Sequencing was carried out using peripheral blood. The CDR3 nucleotides read TGTGCCAGCAGGTCAGGGACAGCTAATGAAAAACTGTTTTTT. Protein product: CASRSGTANEKLFF.